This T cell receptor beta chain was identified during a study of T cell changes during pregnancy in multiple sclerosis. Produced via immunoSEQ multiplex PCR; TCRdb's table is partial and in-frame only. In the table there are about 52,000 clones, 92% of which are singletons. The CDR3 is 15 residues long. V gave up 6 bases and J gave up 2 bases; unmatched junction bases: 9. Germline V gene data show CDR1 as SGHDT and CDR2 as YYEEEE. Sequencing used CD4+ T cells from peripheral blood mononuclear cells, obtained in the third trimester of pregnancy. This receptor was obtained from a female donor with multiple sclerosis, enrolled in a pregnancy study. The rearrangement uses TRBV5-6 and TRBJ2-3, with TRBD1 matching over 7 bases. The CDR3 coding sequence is TGTGCCAGCACCACCCTCCAGGGGGTCACAGATACGCAGTATTTT. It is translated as CASTTLQGVTDTQYF.